Sequencing of this T cell receptor (beta chain) was carried out in a study of T cell changes during pregnancy in multiple sclerosis. The V segment lost 0 bases and the J segment 4 bases; nucleotides outside the gene matches: 8. The germline CDR1 and CDR2 sequences are LGHNA and YSLEER. The CDR3 length is 17 residues. Profiled with immunoSEQ multiplex PCR; TCRdb holds only in-frame clones, not every one. The repertoire holds 100,000 or so clones, with roughly 93% as singletons. This clonotype originated in a female donor with multiple sclerosis, enrolled in a pregnancy study. The chain couples TRBV4-3 to TRBJ2-1; 8 nucleotides match TRBD2. The source was peripheral blood, collected before pregnancy. The DNA for the CDR3 is TGCGCCAGCAGCCAAGAAGCGGGAGCGAATGTTTACAATGAGCAGTTCTTC. The encoded protein is CASSQEAGANVYNEQFF.